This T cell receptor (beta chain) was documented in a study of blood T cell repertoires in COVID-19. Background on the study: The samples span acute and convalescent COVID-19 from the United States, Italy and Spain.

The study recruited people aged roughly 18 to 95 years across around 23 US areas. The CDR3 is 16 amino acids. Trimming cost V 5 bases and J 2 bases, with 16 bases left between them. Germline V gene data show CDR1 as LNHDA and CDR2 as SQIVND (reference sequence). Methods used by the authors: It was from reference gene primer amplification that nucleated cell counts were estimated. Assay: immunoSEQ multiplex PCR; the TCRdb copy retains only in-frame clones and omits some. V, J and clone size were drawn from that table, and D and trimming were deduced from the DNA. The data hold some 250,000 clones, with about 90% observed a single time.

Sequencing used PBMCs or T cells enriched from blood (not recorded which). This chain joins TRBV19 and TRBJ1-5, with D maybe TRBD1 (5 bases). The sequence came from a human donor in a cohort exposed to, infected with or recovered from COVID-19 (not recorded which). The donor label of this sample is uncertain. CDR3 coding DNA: TGTGCCAGTAGTGACCGAGCAGGGATTGGCAATCAGCCCCAGCATTTT. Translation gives CASSDRAGIGNQPQHF.